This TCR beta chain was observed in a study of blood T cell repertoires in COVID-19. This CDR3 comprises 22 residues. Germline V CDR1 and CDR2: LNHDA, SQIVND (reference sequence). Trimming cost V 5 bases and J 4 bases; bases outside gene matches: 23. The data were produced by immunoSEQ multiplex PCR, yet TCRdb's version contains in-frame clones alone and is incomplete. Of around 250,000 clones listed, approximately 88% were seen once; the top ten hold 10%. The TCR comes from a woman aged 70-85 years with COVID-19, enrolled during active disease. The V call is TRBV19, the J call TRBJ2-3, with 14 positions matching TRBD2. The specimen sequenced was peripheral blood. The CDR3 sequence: CASSPLTPVSGTSGSAADTQYF. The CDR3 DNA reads TGTGCCAGTAGTCCGCTAACCCCGGTATCCGGGACTAGCGGGAGTGCGGCAGATACGCAGTATTTT.